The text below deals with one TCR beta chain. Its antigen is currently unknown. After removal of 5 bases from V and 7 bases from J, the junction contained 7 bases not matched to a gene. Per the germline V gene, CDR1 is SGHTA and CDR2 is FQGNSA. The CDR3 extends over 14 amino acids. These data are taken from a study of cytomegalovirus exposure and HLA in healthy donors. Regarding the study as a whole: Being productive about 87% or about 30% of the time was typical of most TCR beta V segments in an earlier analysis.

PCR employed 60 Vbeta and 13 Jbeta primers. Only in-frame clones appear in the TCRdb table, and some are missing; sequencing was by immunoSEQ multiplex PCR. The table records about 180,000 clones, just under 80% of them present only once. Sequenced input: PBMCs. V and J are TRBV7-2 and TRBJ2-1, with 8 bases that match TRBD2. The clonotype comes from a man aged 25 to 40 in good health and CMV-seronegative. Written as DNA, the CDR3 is TGTGCCAGCAGCCTGGGACTAGGAACGAATGAGCAGTTCTTC. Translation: CASSLGLGTNEQFF.